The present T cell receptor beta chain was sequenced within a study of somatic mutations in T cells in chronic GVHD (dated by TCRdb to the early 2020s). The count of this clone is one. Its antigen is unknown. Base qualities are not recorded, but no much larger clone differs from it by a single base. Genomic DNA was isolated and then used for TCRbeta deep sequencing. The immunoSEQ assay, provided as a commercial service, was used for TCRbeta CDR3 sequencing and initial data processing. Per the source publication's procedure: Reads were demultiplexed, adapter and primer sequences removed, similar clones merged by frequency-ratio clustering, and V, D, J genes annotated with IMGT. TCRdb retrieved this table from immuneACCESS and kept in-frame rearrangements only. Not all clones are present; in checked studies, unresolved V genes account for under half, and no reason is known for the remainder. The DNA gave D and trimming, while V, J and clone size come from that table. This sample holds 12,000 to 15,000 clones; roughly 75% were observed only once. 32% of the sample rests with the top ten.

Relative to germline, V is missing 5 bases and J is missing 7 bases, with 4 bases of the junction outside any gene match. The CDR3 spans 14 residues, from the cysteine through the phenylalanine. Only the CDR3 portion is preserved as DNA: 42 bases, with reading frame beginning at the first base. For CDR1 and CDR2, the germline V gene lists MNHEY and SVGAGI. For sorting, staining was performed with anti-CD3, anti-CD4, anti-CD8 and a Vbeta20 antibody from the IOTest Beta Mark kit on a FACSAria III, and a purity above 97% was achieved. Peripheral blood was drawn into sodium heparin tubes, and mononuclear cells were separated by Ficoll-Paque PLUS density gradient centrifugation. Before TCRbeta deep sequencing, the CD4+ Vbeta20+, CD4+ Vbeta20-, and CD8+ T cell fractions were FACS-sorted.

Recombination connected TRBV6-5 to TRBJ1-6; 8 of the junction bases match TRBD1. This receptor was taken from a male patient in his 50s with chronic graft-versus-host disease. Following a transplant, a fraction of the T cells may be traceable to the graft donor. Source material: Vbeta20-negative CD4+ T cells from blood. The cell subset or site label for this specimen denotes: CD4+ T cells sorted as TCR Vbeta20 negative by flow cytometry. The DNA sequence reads TGTGCCAGCAGTGCAGACAGGGGCAATTCACCCCTCCACTTT. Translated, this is CASSADRGNSPLHF.